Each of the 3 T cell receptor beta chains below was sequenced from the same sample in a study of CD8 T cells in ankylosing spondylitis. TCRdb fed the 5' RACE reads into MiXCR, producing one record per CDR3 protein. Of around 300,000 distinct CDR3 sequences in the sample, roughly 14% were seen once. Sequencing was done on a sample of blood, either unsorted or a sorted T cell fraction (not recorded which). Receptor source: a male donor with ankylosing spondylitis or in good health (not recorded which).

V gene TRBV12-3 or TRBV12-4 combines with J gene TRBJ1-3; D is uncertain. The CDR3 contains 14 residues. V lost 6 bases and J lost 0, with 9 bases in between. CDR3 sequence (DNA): TGTGCCAGCAGACTAGACTACTCTGGAAACACCATATATTTT. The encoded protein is CASRLDYSGNTIYF.

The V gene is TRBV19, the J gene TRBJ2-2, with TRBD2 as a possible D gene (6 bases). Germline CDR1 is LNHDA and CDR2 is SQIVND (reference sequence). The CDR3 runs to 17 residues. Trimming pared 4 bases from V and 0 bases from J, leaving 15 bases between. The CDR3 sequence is CASSRGRKGANTGELFF. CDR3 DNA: TGTGCCAGTAGTAGGGGGAGGAAGGGCGCGAACACCGGGGAGCTGTTTTTT.

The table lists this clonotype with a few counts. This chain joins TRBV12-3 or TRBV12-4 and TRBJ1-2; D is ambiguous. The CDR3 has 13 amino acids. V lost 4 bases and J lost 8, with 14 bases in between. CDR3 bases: TGTGCCAGCAGTTCGGAGCCCCCGGGGGGCTACACCTTC. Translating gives CASSSEPPGGYTF.